This T cell receptor (beta chain) stems from a study of T cell changes during pregnancy in multiple sclerosis. The CDR3 consists of 12 residues. The V end was cut by 7 bases, the J end by 4 bases, with 10 bases between. Per germline, CDR1 SQVTM and CDR2 ANQGSEA. Some clones are missing from TCRdb's copy, which holds only in-frame ones; the method was immunoSEQ multiplex PCR. This table holds tens of thousands of clones, 90% found once. The receptor was derived from a female donor with multiple sclerosis, enrolled in a pregnancy study. The material was CD4+ T cells from peripheral blood mononuclear cells, obtained in the second trimester of pregnancy. V gene TRBV29-1 combines with J gene TRBJ1-4, with D perhaps TRBD1 (5 bases). CDR3 amino acids: CSAGENNEKLFF. The CDR3 DNA is TGCAGCGCGGGGGAAAATAATGAAAAACTGTTTTTT.